This T cell receptor beta chain was identified during a study of blood T cell repertoires in COVID-19. Source study methods: Amplification of reference gene primers provided the estimated nucleated cell counts. TCRdb's table, derived via immunoSEQ multiplex PCR, lists solely in-frame clones and lacks some. D and trimming come from the DNA, and the V and J calls and clone size come from that table. The sample contains 160,000 or so clones, 80% of which appear only once. The CDR3 consists of 15 residues. Per the germline V gene, CDR1 is SNHLY and CDR2 is FYNNEI. V was clipped by 6 bases and J by 5 bases; unmatched bases: 7. Cohorts were assigned according to the clinical history that participants reported.

The rearrangement joins TRBV2 to TRBJ2-7; 13 bases map to TRBD2. Sequencing used PBMCs or T cells enriched from blood (not recorded which). This TCR came from a woman in her sixties who had recovered from COVID-19. CDR3 loop: CASRLLAGGPHEQYF. CDR3 bases: TGTGCCAGCAGACTACTAGCGGGGGGGCCCCACGAGCAGTACTTC. The full variable domain, with the rest looked up from reference TRBV2 and TRBJ2-7, is EPEVTQTPSHQVTQMGQEVILRCVPISNHLYFYWYRQILGQKVEFLVSFYNNEISEKSEIFDDQFSVERPDGSNFTLKIRSTKLEDSAMYFCASRLLAGGPHEQYFGPGTRLTVT.